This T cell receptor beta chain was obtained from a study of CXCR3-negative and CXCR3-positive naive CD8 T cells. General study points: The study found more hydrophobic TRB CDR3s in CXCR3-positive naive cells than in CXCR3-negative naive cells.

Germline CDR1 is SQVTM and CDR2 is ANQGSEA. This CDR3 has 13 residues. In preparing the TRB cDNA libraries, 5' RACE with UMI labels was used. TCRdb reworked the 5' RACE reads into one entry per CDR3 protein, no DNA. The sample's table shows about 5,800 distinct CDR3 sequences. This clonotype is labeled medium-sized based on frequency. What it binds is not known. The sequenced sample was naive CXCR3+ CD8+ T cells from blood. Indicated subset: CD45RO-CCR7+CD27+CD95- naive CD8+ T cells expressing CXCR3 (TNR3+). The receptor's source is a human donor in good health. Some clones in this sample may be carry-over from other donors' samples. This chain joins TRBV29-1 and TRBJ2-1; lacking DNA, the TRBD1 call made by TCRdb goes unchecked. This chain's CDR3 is CSCAGQGYNEQFF.